This T cell receptor (beta chain) comes out of a study of identical twins. Study-wide findings and caveats: Twin sharing of out-of-frame TCR alpha was underestimated by models in monozygotic pairs. Memory repertoires showed no such pattern, whereas abundant cord blood beta clonotypes carried fewer insertions. Alpha sequences out of frame and shared by twins had excess low generation probability.

This clonotype was observed many times. No antigen is known for it. Only healthy Caucasians were enrolled as donors. Germline V gene lookup returns CDR1 SGHDN and CDR2 FVKESK. This CDR3 is 13 amino acids long. V gave up 4 bases and J gave up 3 bases, with 9 bases separating them. TCRdb re-derived calls from the 5' RACE reads in MiXCR, one entry per CDR3 protein. The sample has 1.5 million to 2 million distinct CDR3 sequences; around 33% are singletons. The source of this sequence is a newborn girl in good health. Sequencing input: cord blood. The J gene is TRBJ1-2, the V gene TRBV14; the D is unclear. The CDR3 here is CASSPEVDYGYTF. Written as DNA, the CDR3 is TGTGCCAGCAGCCCCGAGGTGGACTATGGCTACACCTTC.